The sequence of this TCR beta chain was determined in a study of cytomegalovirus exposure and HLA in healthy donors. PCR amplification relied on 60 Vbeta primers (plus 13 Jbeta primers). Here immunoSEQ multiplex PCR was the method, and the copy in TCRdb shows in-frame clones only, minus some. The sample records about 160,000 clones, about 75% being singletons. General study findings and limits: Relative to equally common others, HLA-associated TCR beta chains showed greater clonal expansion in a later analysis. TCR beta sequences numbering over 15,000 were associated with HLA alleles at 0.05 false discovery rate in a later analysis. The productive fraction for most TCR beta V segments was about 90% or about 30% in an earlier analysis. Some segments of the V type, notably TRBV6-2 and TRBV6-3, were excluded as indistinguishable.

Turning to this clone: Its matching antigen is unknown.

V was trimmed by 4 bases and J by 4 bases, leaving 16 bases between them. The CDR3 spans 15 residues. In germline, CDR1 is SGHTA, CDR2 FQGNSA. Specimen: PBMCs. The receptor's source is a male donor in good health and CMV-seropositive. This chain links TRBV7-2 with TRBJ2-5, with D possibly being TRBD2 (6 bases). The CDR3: CASSYTRGLGETQYF. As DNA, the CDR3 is TGTGCCAGCAGCTACACGCGGGGACTCGGAGAGACCCAGTACTTC.